A single sample is the source of the 26 T cell receptor beta chains below, sequenced in a study of T-cell reconstitution after alpha-beta-depleted transplantation in children. TCRbeta library construction was performed incorporating unique molecular identifiers. TCRdb reanalysed the PCR reads using MiXCR and keeps one entry per CDR3 protein. This sample has about 600,000 distinct CDR3 sequences, with 13% found just once. The sequences come from PBMCs, mostly from graft donor cells, collected 360 days after TCRalphabeta/CD19-depleted stem cell transplant. The receptors were gathered from a male patient younger than 18 who had a stem cell transplant for acute myeloid leukemia, so the T cells may come from the graft donor.

The genes are TRBV7-3 and TRBJ2-1; D tentatively fits TRBD1 or TRBD2 (5 bases each). The V end lost 8 bases, the J end lost 4 bases, and 15 bases lay between the germline ends. The CDR3 sequence is 14 residues long. Germline V gene lookup returns CDR1 SGHTA and CDR2 FQGTGA. The CDR3 is CASGGGLKYNEQFF. Here the CDR3 DNA reads TGTGCCAGCGGGGGTGGCTTAAAATACAATGAGCAGTTCTTC.

This clonotype has a count of ten or more. CDR3 sequence: CASSPAGGPEYEQYF. CDR3 nucleotide sequence: TGTGCCAGCTCACCGGCGGGAGGGCCTGAGTACGAGCAGTACTTC. This rearrangement joins TRBV18 to TRBJ2-7; TRBD2 agrees at 9 bases. Germline lookup yields CDR1 KGHSH and CDR2 LQKENI. V dropped 3 bases and J dropped 4; count of bases not matched to a gene: 7. The CDR3 consists of 15 residues.

This clonotype was picked up a small number of times. The rearrangement uses TRBV28 and TRBJ1-4; D not certain. The germline V gene has CDR1 MDHEN and CDR2 SYDVKM. This CDR3 region has 15 residues. V was clipped by 5 bases and J by 5 bases, with 15 bases between them. In DNA form, the CDR3 reads TGTGCCAGCAGTCCCTTCCGGGTCCTAAATGAAAAACTGTTTTTT. This codes for CASSPFRVLNEKLFF.

The chain has TRBV15 and TRBJ2-7, with 9 positions matching TRBD2. Germline V CDR1 and CDR2: LNHNV, YYDKDF (reference sequence). The CDR3 consists of 19 residues. V lost 4 bases to trimming and J lost 2 bases; unmatched junction nucleotides: 18. CDR3 sequence reads: CATSTPRWVAGDPTYEQYF. The CDR3 DNA sequence: TGTGCCACCAGCACCCCAAGGTGGGTAGCGGGAGATCCGACCTACGAGCAGTACTTC.

This clonotype has more than one count but fewer than ten. The J gene is TRBJ2-7, the V gene TRBV7-9; D unclear. Looked up from germline, CDR1 is SEHNR and CDR2 is FQNEAQ (reference sequence). The CDR3 totals 14 residues. Trimming left V 1 base short and J 3 bases short, with 10 bases between. This CDR3 is CASSLERNHYEQYF. CDR3 DNA sequence: TGTGCCAGCAGCTTAGAGAGGAATCACTACGAGCAGTACTTC.

This clonotype has more than one count but fewer than ten. The gene calls are TRBV20-1 and TRBJ2-7; weak D call: TRBD2 (5 bases). Germline-derived CDR1 and CDR2 are DFQATT and SNEGSKA (reference sequence). With 4 bases removed from V and 1 base from J, the gap between germline ends came to 20 bases. The CDR3 length is 16 residues. CDR3 amino acids: CSATTLRSGPSYEQYF. CDR3 in DNA: TGCAGTGCTACCACACTCCGGAGCGGACCTTCCTACGAGCAGTACTTC.

This clonotype was picked up a small number of times. The V gene is TRBV7-9, the J gene TRBJ2-3; no clear D. The CDR3 consists of 16 residues. Trimming took off 1 base at V and 4 bases at J, with 15 bases between the two ends. Per the germline V gene, CDR1 is SEHNR and CDR2 is FQNEAQ (reference sequence). The CDR3 reads CASSLVLGSVSDTQYF. DNA for the CDR3: TGTGCCAGCAGCTTAGTTTTGGGTTCGGTCTCAGATACGCAGTATTTT.

CDR3 nucleotides: TGTGCCAGCAGCCAAGCCGGGTTCTCTGGGGCCAACGTCCTGACTTTC. Translation: CASSQAGFSGANVLTF. The gene calls are TRBV3-1 and TRBJ2-6; D is unresolved. The CDR3 length is 16 residues. Trimming cost V 1 base and J 0 bases, with 7 bases left between them. Germline V gives CDR1 LGHDT, CDR2 YNNKEL (reference sequence). The whole variable domain, filled in from reference TRBV3-1 and TRBJ2-6, reads DTAVSQTPKYLVTQMGNDKSIKCEQNLGHDTMYWYKQDSKKFLKIMFSYNNKELIINETVPNRFSPKSPDKAHLNLHINSLELGDSAVYFCASSQAGFSGANVLTFGAGSRLTVL.

This clonotype was found a few times. The genes are TRBV20-1 and TRBJ2-2; TRBD1 is a possible D gene (7 bases). Trimming pared 0 bases from V and 8 bases from J, leaving 16 bases between. There are 15 residues in the CDR3. Germline values: CDR1 DFQATT, CDR2 SNEGSKA (reference sequence). The CDR3 DNA reads TGCAGTGCTAGAGACCGGGGGACAGTATTAGGGGAGCTGTTTTTT. This sequence encodes CSARDRGTVLGELFF.

To note about this clonotype: One junction end does not reproduce the germline sequence, and a read error may be involved. The chain uses TRBV9 and TRBJ2-5, with D possibly called TRBD1 or TRBD2 (5 bases each). The CDR3 has 15 residues. The germline V gene has CDR1 SGDLS and CDR2 YYNGEE. CDR3 DNA: TGTGCCAGCAGCCAGGTCCCCGGGGCTCAAGGGACCCAGTACTTC. Its translation: CASSQVPGAQGTQYF. The entire variable domain, with the rest obtained from reference TRBV9 and TRBJ2-5, is as follows: DSGVTQTPKHLITATGQRVTLRCSPRSGDLSVYWYQQSLDQGLQFLIQYYNGEERAKGNILERFSAQQFPDLHSELNLSSLELGDSALYFCASSQVPGAQGTQYFGPGTRLLVL.

The V and J genes are TRBV7-9 and TRBJ2-7; D is perhaps TRBD2 (5 bases). Germline V gene sequence: CDR1 SEHNR, CDR2 FQNEAQ (reference sequence). The CDR3 has 15 residues. Trimming took off 1 base at V and 1 base at J, with 11 bases between the two ends. The CDR3 reads CASSLVAGHSYEQYF. The CDR3 nucleotides read TGTGCCAGCAGCTTAGTTGCGGGCCATTCCTACGAGCAGTACTTC.

This clonotype was counted at least ten times. The chain employs TRBV28 and TRBJ2-1, with 10 bases identical to TRBD2. There are 17 residues in the CDR3. Germline lookup yields CDR1 MDHEN and CDR2 SYDVKM. V gave up 4 bases and J gave up 9 bases; unmatched junction bases: 15. CDR3 bases: TGTGCCAGCAGTTCCGATTTAGGACTAGCGGTAACGAGTGAGCAGTTCTTC. Its translation is CASSSDLGLAVTSEQFF. Full variable domain (remainder filled in from reference TRBV28 and TRBJ2-1): DVKVTQSSRYLVKRTGEKVFLECVQDMDHENMFWYRQDPGLGLRLIYFSYDVKMKEKGDIPEGYSVSREKKERFSLILESASTNQTSMYLCASSSDLGLAVTSEQFFGPGTRLTVL.

This clonotype occurred many times. V usage is TRBV25-1 and J usage is TRBJ2-6, with D tentatively TRBD2 (6 bases). The germline gives CDR1 MGHDK, CDR2 SYGVNS. The CDR3 consists of 16 residues. Trimming stripped 0 bases from V and 4 bases from J, with 10 bases between. CDR3 nucleotides: TGTGCCAGCAGTGAATACCGGGGGTCCGGGGCCAACGTCCTGACTTTC. It yields the protein CASSEYRGSGANVLTF. Together with reference TRBV25-1 and TRBJ2-6, the CDR3 gives the full variable domain: EADIYQTPRYLVIGTGKKITLECSQTMGHDKMYWYQQDPGMELHLIHYSYGVNSTEKGDLSSESTVSRIRTEHFPLTLESARPSHTSQYLCASSEYRGSGANVLTFGAGSRLTVL.

This clonotype was counted between two and nine times. V gene TRBV20-1 combines with J gene TRBJ2-5; D ambiguous. This CDR3 has 16 amino acids. Germline CDR1 is DFQATT and CDR2 is SNEGSKA (reference sequence). Trimming pared 0 bases from V and 4 bases from J, leaving 18 bases between. CDR3 coding DNA: TGCAGTGCTAGAGATAGGCCTAAGGTTGTAAGAGAGACCCAGTACTTC. It encodes CSARDRPKVVRETQYF.

This clonotype has a count of ten or more. V gene TRBV7-9 combines with J gene TRBJ2-5; 8 bases are a match to TRBD2. Looked up from germline, CDR1 is SEHNR and CDR2 is FQNEAQ (reference sequence). The CDR3 runs to 17 residues. V trimming: 5 bases; J trimming: 2 bases; junction bases outside the gene matches: 13. CDR3 coding DNA: TGTGCCAGCAGCCACCCTCAGGCAGCGGGGGATCAAGAGACCCAGTACTTC. Protein: CASSHPQAAGDQETQYF.

The V and J genes are TRBV20-1 and TRBJ2-2; 9 positions agree with TRBD1. Germline lookup yields CDR1 DFQATT and CDR2 SNEGSKA (reference sequence). There are 15 residues in the CDR3. V trimming: 5 bases; J trimming: 5 bases; junction bases outside the gene matches: 9. The CDR3 nucleotides are TGCAGTGCTCGTCGGACAGGGGCGTCAACCGGGGAGCTGTTTTTT. This encodes CSARRTGASTGELFF.

This chain joins TRBV27 and TRBJ2-2, with D unclear. V dropped 9 bases and J dropped 3 bases, with 17 bases sitting between them. Germline V gene data show CDR1 as MNHEY and CDR2 as SMNVEV (reference sequence). The CDR3 totals 15 residues. The CDR3 loop reads CASRLSWSDTGELFF. CDR3 coding DNA: TGTGCCAGTCGCCTTAGTTGGTCGGACACCGGGGAGCTGTTTTTT.

This clonotype occurred many times. The chain employs TRBV5-1 and TRBJ2-3, with a weak D call TRBD2 (6 bases). Germline CDR1 and CDR2: SGHRS and YFSETQ. V was pared by 3 bases and J by 6 bases, with 23 bases between. This CDR3 has 17 amino acids. The DNA of the CDR3 is TGCGCCAGCAGCTCCGGCCCCCAGGGACTTGGCTCCGATACGCAGTATTTT. It encodes CASSSGPQGLGSDTQYF.

In its sample, this clonotype was seen many times. The chain couples TRBV7-6 to TRBJ2-2; D is unclear. The V end was cut by 1 base, the J end by 1 base, with 7 bases between. The CDR3 extends over 15 amino acids. Germline CDR1 SGHVS, CDR2 FNYEAQ. The CDR3 DNA reads TGTGCCAGCAGCTTAGGTGGGGAGAACACCGGGGAGCTGTTTTTT. This translates into CASSLGGENTGELFF.

This clonotype was detected ten times or more. This chain connects TRBV5-1 to TRBJ2-4; 11 bases line up with TRBD2. Germline CDR1 and CDR2: SGHRS and YFSETQ. This CDR3 spans 15 amino acids. The V gene end was trimmed by 1 base and the J gene end by 6 bases; junction bases not matched to a gene: 3. The CDR3 DNA follows: TGCGCCAGCAGCTTGACTAGCGGGAGCTCAAACATTCAGTACTTC. Amino acids: CASSLTSGSSNIQYF.

V gene TRBV7-2 combines with J gene TRBJ2-2, with D uncertain. This CDR3 region has 9 residues. The germline V and J ends were trimmed by 3 bases and 10 bases, with 0 bases remaining between them. From germline, CDR1 is SGHTA and CDR2 FQGNSA. The CDR3 DNA sequence: TGTGCCAGCAGCTTGGAGCTGTTTTTT. Its translation is CASSLELFF.

The chain links TRBV28 to TRBJ2-1; tentatively, D is TRBD2 (5 bases). Trimming cost V 3 bases and J 6 bases, with 21 bases left between them. The germline gives CDR1 MDHEN, CDR2 SYDVKM. This CDR3 has 17 amino acids. The CDR3 nucleotides are TGTGCCAGCAGTTTCCCTGTATACAGAGGGCTAGCCAATGAGCAGTTCTTC. The encoded protein is CASSFPVYRGLANEQFF.

The genes are TRBV7-6 and TRBJ2-1; 8 nucleotides agree with TRBD1. CDR3 size: 15 residues. The germline V gene encodes CDR1 SGHVS and CDR2 FNYEAQ. V shed 7 bases and J 10 bases; nucleotides not matched to a gene: 15. The CDR3 loop is CASTQFTGGSYEQFF. The CDR3 coding sequence is TGTGCCAGCACCCAATTTACAGGGGGATCTTACGAGCAGTTCTTC.

In regard to this clonotype: A read error is possible here, since a much larger clone lies one base away. The CDR3 does not end in the conserved phenylalanine or tryptophan, so this is likely a read error. The chain carries TRBV5-1 and TRBJ2-1, with D perhaps matching TRBD2 (6 bases). The CDR3 spans 14 residues. CDR1 is SGHRS and CDR2 is YFSETQ in the germline V gene. V gave up 4 bases and J gave up 4 bases, with 12 bases separating them. The CDR3 reads CASSLGTEYNEQFY. In DNA, the CDR3 is TGCGCCAGCAGCCTGGGGACTGAGTACAATGAGCAGTTCTAC.

This clonotype was detected only a few times. The chain joins TRBV29-1 to TRBJ1-3, with 7 bases matching TRBD1. Germline assignment: CDR1 SQVTM and CDR2 ANQGSEA. The CDR3 covers 11 residues. Trimming cost V 6 bases and J 8 bases; bases outside gene matches: 4. CDR3 residues: CSVGTVHTIYF. CDR3 coding DNA: TGCAGCGTCGGGACAGTCCACACCATATATTTT.

This clonotype was counted many times. The CDR3 region is CASSFPATGGGTGELFF. CDR3 coding DNA: TGCGCCAGCAGCTTCCCTGCAACGGGAGGGGGCACCGGGGAGCTGTTTTTT. This sequence joins TRBV5-1 and TRBJ2-2; 8 bases match TRBD2. Germline CDR1 is SGHRS and CDR2 is YFSETQ. This CDR3 has 17 amino acids. Trimming cost V 2 bases and J 4 bases; bases outside gene matches: 10.